This T cell receptor beta chain came from a study of cytomegalovirus exposure and HLA in healthy donors. General study points: Sequencing depth roughly uniform across donors was assumed in presence/absence analyses. Per a later analysis, HLA-associated TCR beta chains showed more clonal expansion than other, equally common TCR beta chains. Researchers reportedly found TCR beta sequences accurately predicted most subjects' HLA-A and HLA-B alleles.

Germline V CDR1 and CDR2: ENHRY, SYGVKD. CDR3 length equals 16 residues. V lost 0 bases, J lost 5 bases, and 16 bases lay in between. Researchers ran the PCR with 60 Vbeta and 13 Jbeta primers. This table comes from immunoSEQ multiplex PCR, and its TCRdb copy is limited to in-frame clones, with some not included. The profile shows more than 150,000 clones, about 77% of them singletons. This clone was seen a handful of times. Antigen: not known. Sequencing was performed on PBMCs. The genes are TRBV10-3 and TRBJ2-5; possibly TRBD2 for D (6 bases). The sequence was collected from a woman in her twenties or thirties in good health and CMV-seropositive. The CDR3 here is CAISESIGGWVETQYF. Written as DNA, the CDR3 is TGTGCCATCAGTGAGTCGATCGGGGGATGGGTGGAGACCCAGTACTTC.